This passage covers 18 T cell receptor beta chains from one sample sequenced in a study of T cell responses to AZD1222 COVID-19 vaccine. Repertoires were generated with immunoSEQ multiplex PCR, while TCRdb's copy carries only in-frame clones and drops some. The profile shows about 170,000 clones, approximately 90% of them singletons. This sample comprised peripheral blood, obtained 28 days after the second AZD1222 dose. These receptors were obtained from an adult who received the AZD1222 COVID-19 vaccine.

The rearrangement uses TRBV25-1 and TRBJ1-2; D gene unclear. Between the trimmed V and J ends, which lost 9 bases and 6 bases, there was a span of 14 bases. Germline V CDR1 and CDR2: MGHDK, SYGVNS. This CDR3 comprises 12 residues. The CDR3 sequence is CARPWGGDGYTF. The CDR3 coding sequence is TGTGCCAGGCCCTGGGGTGGGGATGGCTACACCTTC.

The rearrangement uses TRBV11-2 and TRBJ1-4; 11 nucleotides align to TRBD1. The junction had 9 bases not matched to a gene; V was cut back by 5 bases and J by 7 bases. The CDR3 runs to 16 residues. Germline CDR1 SGHAT, CDR2 FQNNGV. The CDR3 bases are TGTGCCAGCAGCATCGGACAGGGGGCAGCCTTTGAAAAACTGTTTTTT. It specifies CASSIGQGAAFEKLFF.

The chain employs TRBV11-2 and TRBJ2-5, with D unresolved. The CDR3 is made up of 13 amino acids. CDR1 is SGHAT and CDR2 is FQNNGV in the germline V gene. Trimming cost V 0 bases and J 4 bases, with 6 bases left between them. CDR3 DNA sequence: TGTGCCAGCAGCTTAGACCTCCGAGAGACCCAGTACTTC. Protein product: CASSLDLRETQYF.

This chain uses TRBV11-3 with TRBJ2-7; TRBD1 matches 9 bases. The germline V gene encodes CDR1 SGHNT and CDR2 YENEEA. V shed 0 bases, J shed 2 bases, and the junction held 2 bases outside the gene matches. The CDR3 extends over 15 amino acids. CDR3 loop: CASSLEGTGPYEQYF. Written as DNA, the CDR3 is TGTGCCAGCAGCTTAGAAGGGACAGGGCCCTACGAGCAGTACTTC.

The V gene is TRBV30, the J gene TRBJ2-7; 7 positions match TRBD2. Germline trimming cut 4 bases from V and 13 bases from J; bases unmatched to any gene: 19. The CDR3 contains 14 residues. The germline CDR1 and CDR2 sequences are GTSNPN and SVGIG (reference sequence). The DNA of the CDR3 is TGTGCCTGGACCCGGGGGGATTTCCAAAAGTCCCTCTACTTC. Its translation is CAWTRGDFQKSLYF.

The chain has TRBV9 and TRBJ1-2, with unresolved D. CDR3 size: 11 residues. With 4 bases removed from V and 8 bases from J, the gap between germline ends came to 9 bases. Per the germline V gene, CDR1 is SGDLS and CDR2 is YYNGEE. The CDR3 region has the DNA TGTGCCAGCAGCCCTATGAGAGGCTACACCTTC. Translating it yields CASSPMRGYTF.

The chain combines TRBV7-2 with TRBJ2-7; unclear D gene. CDR3 length equals 14 residues. Germline CDR1 is SGHTA and CDR2 is FQGNSA. V was cut by 4 bases and J by 6 bases, with 16 bases left in between. CDR3 bases: TGTGCCAGCAGCTCACTGGGATCTATCGGCGAGCAGTACTTC. It is translated as CASSSLGSIGEQYF.

The chain carries TRBV5-6 and TRBJ1-5; D is unresolved. Germline V gives CDR1 SGHDT, CDR2 YYEEEE. V was trimmed by 4 bases and J by 5 bases, leaving 13 bases between them. CDR3 length: 14 amino acids. This chain's CDR3 is CASSLGPGYQPQHF. The CDR3 DNA follows: TGTGCCAGCAGCCTAGGTCCCGGGTATCAGCCCCAGCATTTT. The full variable domain, completed using reference TRBV5-6 and TRBJ1-5, is DAGVTQSPTHLIKTRGQQVTLRCSPKSGHDTVSWYQQALGQGPQFIFQYYEEEERQRGNFPDRFSGHQFPNYSSELNVNALLLGDSALYLCASSLGPGYQPQHFGDGTRLSIL.

The rearrangement joins TRBV2 to TRBJ2-7; D possibly matches TRBD1 or TRBD2 (5 bases each). V was cut by 7 bases and J by 2 bases, with 9 bases left in between. The CDR3 has 12 amino acids. In germline, CDR1 is SNHLY, CDR2 FYNNEI. The CDR3 loop reads CASTRGPYEQYF. The CDR3 DNA is TGTGCCAGCACAAGGGGACCCTACGAGCAGTACTTC.

The chain combines TRBV12-3 or TRBV12-4 with TRBJ1-1; D perhaps matches TRBD1 (5 bases). The CDR3 has 12 amino acids. The V gene lost 6 bases and the J gene lost 6 bases, with 11 bases spanning the gap. CDR3 region: CASSRDPPEAFF. CDR3 nucleotide sequence: TGTGCCAGCAGCCGGGACCCACCTGAAGCTTTCTTT.

The chain links TRBV27 to TRBJ2-2; D call uncertain. Germline CDR1 reads MNHEY; CDR2 reads SMNVEV (reference sequence). This CDR3 region has 15 residues. V was shortened by 5 bases and J by 4 bases, with 14 bases between the two germline ends. The CDR3 region has the DNA TGTGCCAGCAGTCAATCGTACGGCGGCACCGGGGAGCTGTTTTTT. Its translation: CASSQSYGGTGELFF.

The CDR3 loop reads CASSHPPRGLGNTIYF. DNA of the CDR3: TGCGCCAGCAGCCACCCTCCGCGGGGGTTGGGGAACACCATATATTTT. V usage is TRBV4-1 and J usage is TRBJ1-3; D might be TRBD1 (5 bases). CDR3 length: 16 residues. Deletions cut 3 bases from V and 7 bases from J, with 19 bases between. CDR1 MGHRA and CDR2 YSYEKL come from the germline V gene.

The chain combines TRBV18 with TRBJ2-3, with unresolved D. The germline CDR1 and CDR2 sequences are KGHSH and LQKENI. V was clipped by 3 bases and J by 3 bases, with 10 bases between them. The CDR3 length is 14 residues. CDR3 residues: CASSPRFGTDTQYF. The DNA for the CDR3 is TGTGCCAGCTCACCCCGGTTTGGTACAGATACGCAGTATTTT.

CDR3: CATSNAGDPNTGELFF. The CDR3 DNA follows: TGTGCCACCAGCAACGCCGGGGACCCGAACACCGGGGAGCTGTTTTTT. The chain recombines TRBV15 with TRBJ2-2; D tentatively reads TRBD1 or TRBD2 (5 bases each). With 4 bases removed from V and 0 bases from J, the gap between germline ends came to 12 bases. The germline V gene has CDR1 LNHNV and CDR2 YYDKDF (reference sequence). The CDR3 has 16 amino acids.

This sequence joins TRBV5-1 and TRBJ2-1; 13 bases align to TRBD2. Trimming removed 0 bases from V and 4 bases from J; junction bases left unmatched: 1. Germline loops: CDR1 SGHRS, CDR2 YFSETQ. This CDR3 has 16 residues. CDR3 DNA: TGCGCCAGCAGCTTGGAACTAGCGGGGGGGTACAATGAGCAGTTCTTC. Translation: CASSLELAGGYNEQFF.

The genes are TRBV5-4 and TRBJ1-2, with 10 bases that match TRBD1. This CDR3 comprises 15 residues. After removal of 5 bases from V and 8 bases from J, the junction contained 12 bases not matched to a gene. From germline, CDR1 is SGHNT and CDR2 YYREEE (reference sequence). CDR3 protein: CASSRPGTGVGGYTF. The CDR3 DNA follows: TGTGCCAGCAGTCGACCCGGGACAGGGGTCGGGGGCTACACCTTC. The entire variable domain, with the rest obtained from reference TRBV5-4 and TRBJ1-2, is as follows: ETGVTQSPTHLIKTRGQQVTLRCSSQSGHNTVSWYQQALGQGPQFIFQYYREEENGRGNFPPRFSGLQFPNYSSELNVNALELDDSALYLCASSRPGTGVGGYTFGSGTRLTVV.

V and J are TRBV4-1 and TRBJ2-7; D remains ambiguous. Trimming took 0 bases from V and 1 from J, leaving 13 bases between them. The CDR3 spans 16 residues. The germline gives CDR1 MGHRA, CDR2 YSYEKL. CDR3 DNA: TGCGCCAGCAGCCAAGATTATTCCGGCAGGTCCTACGAGCAGTACTTC. Protein product: CASSQDYSGRSYEQYF.

This chain uses TRBV14 with TRBJ1-2; 9 nucleotides agree with TRBD1. The germline CDR1 and CDR2 sequences are SGHDN and FVKESK. The CDR3 totals 14 residues. Trimming removed 2 bases from V and 8 bases from J; junction bases left unmatched: 6. CDR3 sequence: CASSQLQGAGGYTF. For the CDR3, the DNA is TGTGCCAGCAGCCAACTACAGGGGGCCGGGGGCTACACCTTC.